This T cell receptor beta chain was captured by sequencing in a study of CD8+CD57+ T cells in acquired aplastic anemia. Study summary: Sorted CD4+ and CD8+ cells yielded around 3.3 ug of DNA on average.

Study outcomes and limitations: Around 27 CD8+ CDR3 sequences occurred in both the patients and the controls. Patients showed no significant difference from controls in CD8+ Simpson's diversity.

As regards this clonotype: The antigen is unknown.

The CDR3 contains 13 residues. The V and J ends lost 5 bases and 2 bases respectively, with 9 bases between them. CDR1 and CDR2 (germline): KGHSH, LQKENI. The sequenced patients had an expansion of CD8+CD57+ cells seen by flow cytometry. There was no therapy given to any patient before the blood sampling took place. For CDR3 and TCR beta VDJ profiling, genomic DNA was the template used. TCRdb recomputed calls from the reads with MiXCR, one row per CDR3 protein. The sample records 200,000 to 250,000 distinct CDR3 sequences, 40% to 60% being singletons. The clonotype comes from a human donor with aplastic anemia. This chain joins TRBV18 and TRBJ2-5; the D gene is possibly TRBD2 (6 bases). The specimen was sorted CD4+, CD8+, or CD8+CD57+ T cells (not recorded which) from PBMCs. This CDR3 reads CASSSGTQETQYF. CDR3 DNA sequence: TGTGCCAGCTCATCGGGGACTCAAGAGACCCAGTACTTC.